This TCR beta chain appears in the sequencing data of a study of cytomegalovirus exposure and HLA in healthy donors. Findings of the study overall: Follow-up analysis seemed to connect common viral pathogens with several of the most significant clusters identified. It was in a later analysis that TCR association rates were seen to vary by HLA locus, highest for DRB1 and lowest for HLA-C. Sequencing depth across donors, presence/absence analyses assumed, was roughly uniform.

J lost 4 bases, V lost 3 bases, and 2 bases had no gene match. CDR1 is LNHDA and CDR2 is SQIVND in the germline V gene (reference sequence). The length of the CDR3 is 13 residues. The PCR had 60 Vbeta and 13 Jbeta primers. The method was immunoSEQ multiplex PCR; TCRdb's version includes in-frame clones alone and lacks a portion of them. Of about 210,000 clones in the sample, 80% to 90% were seen once. As to this clone: Its antigen is unknown. The sample holds other DNA sequences that translate to the same CDR3.

The sample consisted of PBMCs. The TCR originated in a girl aged 2-9 years in good health and CMV-seronegative. The chain recombines TRBV19 with TRBJ1-1, with TRBD1 matching 7 bases. Here the CDR3 DNA reads TGTGCCAGTAGTATTCAGGGGGGCACTGAAGCTTTCTTT. It translates to CASSIQGGTEAFF.